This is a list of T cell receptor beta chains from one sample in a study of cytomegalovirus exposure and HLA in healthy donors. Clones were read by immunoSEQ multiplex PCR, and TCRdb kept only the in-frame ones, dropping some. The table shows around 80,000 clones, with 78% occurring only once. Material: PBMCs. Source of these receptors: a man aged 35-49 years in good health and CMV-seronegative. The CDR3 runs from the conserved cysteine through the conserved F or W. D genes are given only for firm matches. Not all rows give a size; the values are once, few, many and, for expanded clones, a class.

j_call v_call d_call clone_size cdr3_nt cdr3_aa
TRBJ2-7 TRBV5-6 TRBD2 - TGTGCCAGCAGCTTACAGCGGGAAGTGGCCGAGCAGTACTTC CASSLQREVAEQYF
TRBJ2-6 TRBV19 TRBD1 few TGTGCCAGTAGTGTCGGACAGGGGGCGTCTGGGGCCAACGTCCTGACTTTC CASSVGQGASGANVLTF
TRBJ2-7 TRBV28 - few TGTGCCAGCAGTCGTTACTCCTACGAGCAGTACTTC CASSRYSYEQYF
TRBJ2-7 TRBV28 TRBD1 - TGTGCCAGCAGATCTCCCGGACAGGGGGCTGGGGAGCAGTACTTC CASRSPGQGAGEQYF
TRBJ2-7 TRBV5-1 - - TGCGCCAGCAGCTTTGAACAGGGATCCTACGAGCAGTACTTC CASSFEQGSYEQYF
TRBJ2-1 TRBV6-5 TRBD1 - TGTGCCAGCAGTTTGGACAGGGGGACGAATGAGCAGTTCTTC CASSLDRGTNEQFF
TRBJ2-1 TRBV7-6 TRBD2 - TGTGCCAGCAGCTTAGAAGCCGGGAGGGCCGGAAATGAGCAGTTCTTC CASSLEAGRAGNEQFF
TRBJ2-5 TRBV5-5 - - TGTGCCAGCAGCTTGAAAATCCTATTAACGGTAGTACAAGAGACCCAGTACTTC CASSLKILLTVVQETQYF
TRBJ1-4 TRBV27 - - TGTGCCAGCAGTTGGGGGGGAAGGGAGGAAAAACTGTTTTTT CASSWGGREEKLFF
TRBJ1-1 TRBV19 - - TGTGCCAGTAGTATACTAGGGGGGGGGTCGAACACTGAAGCTTTCTTT CASSILGGGSNTEAFF
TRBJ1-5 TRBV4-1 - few TGCGCCAGCAGCCAAGACGGGGGGGTTGGCAATCAGCCCCAGCATTTT CASSQDGGVGNQPQHF
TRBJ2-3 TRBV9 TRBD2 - TGTGCCAGCAGCGTAGCTTCAGCGGGAGCTAGCACAGATACGCAGTATTTT CASSVASAGASTDTQYF
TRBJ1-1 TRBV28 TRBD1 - TGTGCCAGCAGGGGAACAGGGGTTTCGACTGAAGCTTTCTTT CASRGTGVSTEAFF
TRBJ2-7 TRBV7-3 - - TGTGCCAGCAGCTTAATCGGACGCGGGGAGCAGTACTTC CASSLIGRGEQYF
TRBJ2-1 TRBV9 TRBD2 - TGTGCCAGCAGCGAACCTGGGACTAGAGTCTATGAGCAGTTCTTC CASSEPGTRVYEQFF
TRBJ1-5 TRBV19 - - TGTGCCAGTAGTATTCGGGGGACGGTGAATAGCAATCAGCCCCAGCATTTT CASSIRGTVNSNQPQHF
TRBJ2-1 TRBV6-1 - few TGTGCCAGCAGTGCGACGACAGTCTTGCAGTTCTTC CASSATTVLQFF
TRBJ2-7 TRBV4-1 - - TGCGCCAGCAGCCAAGCCCAACGAGCAGGCAGCTCCTACGAGCAGTACTTC CASSQAQRAGSSYEQYF
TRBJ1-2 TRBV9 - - TGTGCCAGCAGCGTAGCCGACAGCCCTTCAGGCTACACCTTC CASSVADSPSGYTF
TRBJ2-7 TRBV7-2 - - TGTGCCAGCAGCTTAGCTGGGCAGGGAACATACGAGCAGTACTTC CASSLAGQGTYEQYF
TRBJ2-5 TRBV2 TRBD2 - TGTGCCAGCAGGACTAGCGGGATCTGGTACCAAGAGACTCAGTACTTC CASRTSGIWYQETQYF
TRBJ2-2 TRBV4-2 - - TGTGCCAGCAGCCAAGCGAGACAGAACACCGGGGAGCTGTTTTTT CASSQARQNTGELFF
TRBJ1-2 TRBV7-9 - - TGTGCCAGCAGCTTAGACTCCTATGGCTACACCTTC CASSLDSYGYTF
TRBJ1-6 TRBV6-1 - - TGTGCCAGCTGTGTCAGGGAAAGCTCCTATAATTCACCCCTCCACTTT CASCVRESSYNSPLHF
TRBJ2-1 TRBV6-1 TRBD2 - TGTGCCAGCAGTGAAAACCTAGCGGGTTACAATGAGCAGTTCTTC CASSENLAGYNEQFF
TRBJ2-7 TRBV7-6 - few TGTGCCAGCAGCTTGGCGGGAATGGCAGACGAGCAGTACTTC CASSLAGMADEQYF
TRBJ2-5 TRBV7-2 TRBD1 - TGTGCCAGCAGCCCGGGACAGGGGGCGTGGGAGACCCAGTACTTC CASSPGQGAWETQYF
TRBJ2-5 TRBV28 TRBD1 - TGTGCCAGCAGTTTTAACCTCTTGCGACAGGGGGATCAAGAGACCCAGTACTTC CASSFNLLRQGDQETQYF
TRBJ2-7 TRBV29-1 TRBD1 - TGCAGCGTTCTTACAGGGGAAAAATACGAGCAGTACTTC CSVLTGEKYEQYF
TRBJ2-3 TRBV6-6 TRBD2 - TGTGCCAGCAACGAGGGACTAGCGGGATCCACAGATACGCAGTATTTT CASNEGLAGSTDTQYF
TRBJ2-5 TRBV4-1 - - TGCGCCAGCAGCCAAGACATAGCGGAGGAGACCCAGTACTTC CASSQDIAEETQYF
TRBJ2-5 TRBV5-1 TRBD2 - TGCGCCAGCAGCCTAGCGGCTAGCGGGGCACAAGAGACCCAGTACTTC CASSLAASGAQETQYF
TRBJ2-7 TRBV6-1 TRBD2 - TGTGCCAGCAGTGTACAACCGGGAGGGGAGTTCGAGCAGTACTTC CASSVQPGGEFEQYF
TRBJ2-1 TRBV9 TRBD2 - TGTGCCAGCAGCGTAGAAGTAGCGGGGGGGCGTGAGCAGTTCTTC CASSVEVAGGREQFF
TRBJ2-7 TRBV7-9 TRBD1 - TGTGCCAGCAGCTTAGAGGACAGGGGATACGAGCAGTACTTC CASSLEDRGYEQYF
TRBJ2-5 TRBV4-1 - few TGCGCCAGCAGCCAAGGGACAGATCCAGATAAAGAGACCCAGTACTTC CASSQGTDPDKETQYF
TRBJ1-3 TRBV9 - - TGTGCCAGCAGTGGGAGGGATGGAAACACCATATATTTT CASSGRDGNTIYF
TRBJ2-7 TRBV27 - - TGTGCCAGCAGTGGCCAGGGTTGGTCTCACGAGCAGTACTTC CASSGQGWSHEQYF
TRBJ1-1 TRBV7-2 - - TGTGCCAGCAGCTTACAGGTTCTGTTCGGGGGCACTGAAGCTTTCTTT CASSLQVLFGGTEAFF
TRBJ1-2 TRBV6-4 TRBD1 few TGTGCCAGCAGTCCCGGGACAGGGAAGAACTATGGCTACACCTTC CASSPGTGKNYGYTF
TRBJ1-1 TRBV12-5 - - TGTGCTAGTGCCCAGCGGTATGAAGCTTTCTTT CASAQRYEAFF
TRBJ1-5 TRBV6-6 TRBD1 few TGTGCCAGCAGTAAACAAACAGGGGGCAATCAGCCCCAGCATTTT CASSKQTGGNQPQHF
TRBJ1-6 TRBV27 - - TGTGCCAGCAGTTTATCGTCGAATTCACCCCTCCACTTT CASSLSSNSPLHF
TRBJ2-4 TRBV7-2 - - TGTGCCAGCAGCTTTGGAGGGACAGCCAAAAACATTCAGTACTTC CASSFGGTAKNIQYF
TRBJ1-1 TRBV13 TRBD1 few TGTGCCAGCAGCTTCCGGGACAGGGCTGCGCCGAACACTGAAGCTTTCTTT CASSFRDRAAPNTEAFF
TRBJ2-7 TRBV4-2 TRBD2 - TGTGCCAGCAGCCAAGAAGAGTCCCTAGCGGTCCTTTATGAGCAGTACTTC CASSQEESLAVLYEQYF
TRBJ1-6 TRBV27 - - TGTGCCAGCAGTTTACGGGGTGTTCTGTCACCCCTCCACTTT CASSLRGVLSPLHF